This T cell receptor (beta chain) was profiled in a study of shared clonotypes between healthy human individuals. This CDR3 spans 18 amino acids. The germline CDR1 and CDR2 sequences are PRHDT and FYEKMQ (reference sequence). Trimming shortened V by 5 bases and J by 0 bases, and 22 bases separated the two germline ends. Notes on the study in general: Unshared clonotypes carried lower generation probabilities than those common to all four donors.

Sequenced by immunoSEQ multiplex PCR; TCRdb stores in-frame clones only, minus some. The sample carries about 1.1 million clones, about 84% recorded once. In the case of this clone: The antigen remains undetermined.

Sequencing input: memory CD4+ T cells from PBMCs. Subset defined: CD45RA-negative fraction. The chain carries TRBV13 and TRBJ1-1, with D perhaps TRBD1 (5 bases). The clonotype comes from a man aged 18 to 29 in good health. Some clones in this sample may be carry-over from other donors' samples. The CDR3 loop reads CASSIHPGPVGVNTEAFF. The DNA of the CDR3 is TGTGCCAGCAGCATCCACCCTGGGCCGGTAGGGGTGAACACTGAAGCTTTCTTT.